This is a list of T cell receptor beta chains from one sample in a study of beta chain features in type 1 diabetes. The method was immunoSEQ multiplex PCR; TCRdb's version includes in-frame clones alone and lacks a portion of them. Of about 290,000 clones listed, about 7.8% are singletons. The source material was central memory CD4+ T cells from blood. These receptors came from a woman aged 18 to 35 in good health. The CDR3 runs from the conserved cysteine through the conserved F or W. A D gene is named only where the DNA matches it firmly. Not all rows give a size; the values are once, few, many and, for expanded clones, a class.

DNA	CDR3	D	V	J	size
TGTGCCAGCAGTTTGGTCGGGATCAATGAGCAGTTCTTC	CASSLVGINEQFF	-	TRBV2	TRBJ2-1	few
TGTGCCATCAGTGCCTGGGGGGCGGACCAGCCCCAGCATTTT	CAISAWGADQPQHF	-	TRBV10-3	TRBJ1-5	-
TGTGCCAGCAGTGACCGCGGGGGAAGCTATGGCTACACCTTC	CASSDRGGSYGYTF	-	TRBV25-1	TRBJ1-2	-
TGTGCCAGCTCAGCGACTTTCTACGAGCAGTACTTC	CASSATFYEQYF	-	TRBV18	TRBJ2-7	-
TGTGCCAGCTCAGAGATTTTGGGGAACACTGAAGCTTTCTTT	CASSEILGNTEAFF	-	TRBV18	TRBJ1-1	few
TGCGCCAGCAGCCAAGTTCCCCAAGAGACCCAGTACTTC	CASSQVPQETQYF	-	TRBV4-3	TRBJ2-5	-
TGTGCCATCAGTGGTGGGAATAGCGGAGCGTACAATGAGCAGTTCTTC	CAISGGNSGAYNEQFF	-	TRBV6-1	TRBJ2-1	few
TGTGCCAGCAGTTTAAGGCGCGGGACAGCCAATAATGAAAAACTGTTTTTT	CASSLRRGTANNEKLFF	TRBD1	TRBV27	TRBJ1-4	many
TGCAGTGTCAGCTCGTCGGGAGCTTTCTTT	CSVSSSGAFF	-	TRBV20-1	TRBJ1-1	few
TGTGCCAGCAGCAATCCACCCTCTGCGCGGGACGTCACAGATACGCAGTATTTT	CASSNPPSARDVTDTQYF	-	TRBV7-9	TRBJ2-3	-
TGTGCCAGCAGCTTATTGAACTATGGCTACACCTTC	CASSLLNYGYTF	-	TRBV5-6	TRBJ1-2	-
TGTGCCTGGAGTGTAGGGGTCTCCGGGGCCAACGTCCTGACTTTC	CAWSVGVSGANVLTF	-	TRBV30	TRBJ2-6	-
TGTGCCAGCAGCCCGGACAGGGGGCGCGAAAAACTGTTTTTT	CASSPDRGREKLFF	TRBD1	TRBV6-6	TRBJ1-4	-
TGTGCCAGCAGCGTAGGCATTGGACGGAAACAAGAGACCCAGTACTTC	CASSVGIGRKQETQYF	-	TRBV9	TRBJ2-5	many
TGTGCCAGCAGCAGAGACAGGAGCACCGGGGAGCTGTTTTTT	CASSRDRSTGELFF	-	TRBV7-2	TRBJ2-2	few
TGTGCCAGCAGCAAAGGGGGCACCGGGGAGCTGTTTTTT	CASSKGGTGELFF	-	TRBV21-1	TRBJ2-2	-
TGTGCCAGCAGCTTGGGACAGGGTGGGGCGTTTTACTATGGCTACACCTTC	CASSLGQGGAFYYGYTF	TRBD1	TRBV7-9	TRBJ1-2	-
TGTGCCAGCAGCCTGGGACTAGCGGGGAGCGGCACAGATACGCAGTATTTT	CASSLGLAGSGTDTQYF	TRBD2	TRBV9	TRBJ2-3	few
TGTGCCAGCAGCCACCATGGGGGAGCCCAAGATACGCAGTATTTT	CASSHHGGAQDTQYF	-	TRBV7-2	TRBJ2-3	few
TGTGCCAGCAGCGGGACAGGGGGGACACCCCTCCACTTT	CASSGTGGTPLHF	TRBD1	TRBV9	TRBJ1-6	-
TGTGCCAGTAGTATGAGGGTAAACACTGAAGCTTTCTTT	CASSMRVNTEAFF	-	TRBV19	TRBJ1-1	-
TGTGCCAGCTCCCCAGGACAGCCAAGTGAAAAACTGTTTTTT	CASSPGQPSEKLFF	-	TRBV18	TRBJ1-4	-
TGTGCCAGCAGCAGTCGGGCCCCCTACAATGAGCAGTTCTTC	CASSSRAPYNEQFF	-	TRBV2	TRBJ2-1	-